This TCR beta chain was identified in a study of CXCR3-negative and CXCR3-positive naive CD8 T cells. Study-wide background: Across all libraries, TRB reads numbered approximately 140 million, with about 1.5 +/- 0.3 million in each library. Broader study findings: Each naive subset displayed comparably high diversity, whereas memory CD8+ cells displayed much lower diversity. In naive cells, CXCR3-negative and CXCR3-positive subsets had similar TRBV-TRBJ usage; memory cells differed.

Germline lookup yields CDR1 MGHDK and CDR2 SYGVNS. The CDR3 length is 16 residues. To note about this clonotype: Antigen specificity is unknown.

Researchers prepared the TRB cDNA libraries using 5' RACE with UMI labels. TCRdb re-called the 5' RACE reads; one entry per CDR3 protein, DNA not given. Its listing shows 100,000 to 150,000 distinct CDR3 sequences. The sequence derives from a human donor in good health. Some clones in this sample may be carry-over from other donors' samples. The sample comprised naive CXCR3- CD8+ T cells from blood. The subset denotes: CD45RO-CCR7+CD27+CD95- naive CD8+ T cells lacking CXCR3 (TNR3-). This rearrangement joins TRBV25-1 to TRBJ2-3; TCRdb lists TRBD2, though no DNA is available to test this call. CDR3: CASSDVAGLAWDTQYF.